Shown below are 11 T cell receptor beta chains from a single sample sequenced in a study of blood T cell repertoires in COVID-19. Libraries were prepared by immunoSEQ multiplex PCR; TCRdb keeps only in-frame clonotypes and omits some of them. Among about 370,000 clones listed, around 91% were seen once. The sequencing sample was made of PBMCs or T cells enriched from blood (not recorded which). The origin of the receptors is a young man who had recovered from COVID-19.

The rearrangement uses TRBV6-1 and TRBJ2-1; TRBD1 aligns across 8 bases. The J segment lost 10 bases and the V segment lost 3 bases, leaving 11 bases of the junction unmatched. From germline, CDR1 is MNHNS and CDR2 SASEGT. The CDR3 has 15 amino acids. The CDR3 reads CASSDGTGSLTEQFF. CDR3 DNA sequence: TGTGCCAGCAGTGACGGGACAGGCTCCTTAACCGAGCAGTTCTTC.

The chain is built from TRBV3-1 (or the pseudogene TRBV3-2) and TRBJ2-3; possibly TRBD1 for D (6 bases). The CDR3 is 11 amino acids. Germline V gene sequence: CDR1 LGHDT, CDR2 YNNKEL (reference sequence). V was pared by 8 bases and J by 3 bases, with 6 bases between. DNA of the CDR3: TGTGCCAGCCAGGGGACAGATACGCAGTATTTT. Translated, it gives CASQGTDTQYF.

This chain joins TRBV3-1 (or the pseudogene TRBV3-2) and TRBJ1-1; possibly TRBD1 for D (6 bases). V lost 0 bases and J lost 6, with 14 bases in between. The CDR3 runs 15 residues. The germline V gene has CDR1 LGHDT and CDR2 YNNKEL (reference sequence). For the CDR3, the DNA is TGTGCCAGCAGCCAAGAAATCTTGAAGGGGGCTGAAGCTTTCTTT. Translation gives CASSQEILKGAEAFF.

This chain joins TRBV7-8 and TRBJ2-3, with TRBD2 matching over 12 bases. From germline, CDR1 is SGHVS and CDR2 FQNEAQ. The CDR3 is made up of 20 amino acids. J was trimmed by 5 bases and V by 5 bases; bases with no gene match: 20. CDR3 loop: CASSPRLAGELTSPKDTQYF. In DNA, the CDR3 is TGTGCCAGCAGCCCGCGACTAGCGGGAGAACTTACGTCGCCGAAAGATACGCAGTATTTT. The full variable domain, its missing parts supplied by reference TRBV7-8 and TRBJ2-3, is GAGVSQSPRYKVAKRGQDVALRCDPISGHVSLFWYQQALGQGPEFLTYFQNEAQLDKSGLPSDRFFAERPEGSVSTLKIQRTQQEDSAVYLCASSPRLAGELTSPKDTQYFGPGTRLTVL.

The CDR3 region is CASSIPGGMGEQYF. The CDR3 DNA follows: TGTGCCAGCAGTATCCCTGGGGGCATGGGCGAGCAGTACTTC. V gene TRBV6-5 combines with J gene TRBJ2-7; D possibly corresponds to TRBD1 (6 bases). Per germline, CDR1 MNHEY and CDR2 SVGAGI. Trimming cost V 5 bases and J 6 bases, with 17 bases left between them. This CDR3 has 14 amino acids.

This clone has only one observation. The rearrangement joins TRBV3-1 (or the pseudogene TRBV3-2) to TRBJ1-1, with D unresolved. Germline CDR1 LGHDT, CDR2 YNNKEL (reference sequence). V dropped 0 bases and J dropped 8 bases, with 10 bases sitting between them. The CDR3 runs 13 residues. This chain's CDR3 is CASSQEGRGEAFF. In DNA form, the CDR3 reads TGTGCCAGCAGCCAAGAGGGAAGAGGGGAAGCTTTCTTT.

The chain uses TRBV12-3 or TRBV12-4 and TRBJ1-6; D perhaps matches TRBD1 (5 bases). V was clipped by 6 bases and J by 8 bases, with 11 bases between them. The CDR3 loop spans 13 amino acids. CDR3 nucleotide sequence: TGTGCCAGCAGGAAGGGGCTGGATTCACCCCTCCACTTT. Translating gives CASRKGLDSPLHF.

This clone was recorded only once. The rearrangement joins TRBV7-2 to TRBJ2-2; 8 bases are shared with TRBD2. The CDR3 contains 17 residues. In germline, CDR1 is SGHTA, CDR2 FQGNSA. V was clipped by 7 bases and J by 1 base; unmatched bases: 11. DNA of the CDR3: TGTGCCAGCAAACGGTGGTTGGCGGGGGGGAACACCGGGGAGCTGTTTTTT. Its translation is CASKRWLAGGNTGELFF.

This clone came up once. This chain joins TRBV6-5 and TRBJ1-3; 8 bases fit TRBD1. The germline V gene has CDR1 MNHEY and CDR2 SVGAGI. The CDR3 runs 14 residues. V gave up 5 bases and J gave up 5 bases; unmatched junction bases: 5. The CDR3 nucleotides are TGTGCCAGCAGTCCGGACAGGGCCCGAAACACCATATATTTT. It codes for CASSPDRARNTIYF.

The chain has TRBV5-4 and TRBJ2-1; D might be TRBD1 (6 bases). CDR1 is SGHNT and CDR2 is YYREEE in the germline V gene (reference sequence). Trimming pared 2 bases from V and 9 bases from J, leaving 15 bases between. The CDR3 spans 14 residues. The CDR3: CASSFKGVWSEQFF. As DNA, the CDR3 is TGTGCCAGCAGCTTTAAGGGGGTGTGGAGTGAGCAGTTCTTC.

The V call is TRBV7-8, the J call TRBJ1-2, with 9 nucleotides matching TRBD1. Germline V gives CDR1 SGHVS, CDR2 FQNEAQ. With V trimmed by 3 bases and J by 2 bases, 1 base remained unmatched. The CDR3 contains 14 residues. CDR3 residues: CASSFGQGNYGYTF. CDR3 DNA sequence: TGTGCCAGCAGCTTCGGACAGGGGAACTATGGCTACACCTTC.